The present TCR beta chain was sequenced within a study of blood T cells in healthy people across ages. Sample-barcoded 5' priming and a J-beta primer mix drove a second PCR of roughly 7 to 11 cycles. Using its own MiXCR run on the 5' RACE reads, TCRdb lists one record per CDR3 protein. The sample includes about 670,000 distinct CDR3 sequences, 45% to 60% seen only once; the top ten take about 13%. The germline V gene has CDR1 SQVTM and CDR2 ANQGSEA. The CDR3 spans 12 residues. This chain links TRBV29-1 with TRBJ2-1; the match to TRBD2 covers 12 bases. The sequenced sample was blood. The receptor was isolated from an elderly woman in good health. The CDR3 region is CGAGTSGNEQFF. CDR3 nucleotide sequence: TGCGGCGCCGGGACTAGCGGGAATGAGCAGTTCTTC.